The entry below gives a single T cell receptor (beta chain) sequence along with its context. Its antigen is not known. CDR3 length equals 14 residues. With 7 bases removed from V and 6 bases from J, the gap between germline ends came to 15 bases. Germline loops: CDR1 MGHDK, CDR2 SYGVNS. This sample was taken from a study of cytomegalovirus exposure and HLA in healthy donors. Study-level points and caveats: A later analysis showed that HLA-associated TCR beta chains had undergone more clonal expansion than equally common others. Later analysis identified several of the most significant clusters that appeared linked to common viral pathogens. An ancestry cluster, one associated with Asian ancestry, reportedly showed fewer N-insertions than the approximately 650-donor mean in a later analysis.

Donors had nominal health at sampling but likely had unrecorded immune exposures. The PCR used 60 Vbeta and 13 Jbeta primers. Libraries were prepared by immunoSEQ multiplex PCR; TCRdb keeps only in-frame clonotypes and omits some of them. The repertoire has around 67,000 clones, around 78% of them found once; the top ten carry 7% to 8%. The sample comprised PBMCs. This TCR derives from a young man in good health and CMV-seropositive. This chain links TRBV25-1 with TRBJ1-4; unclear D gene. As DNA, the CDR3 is TGTGCCAGCACCGGAACAGTCGCCGATGAAAAACTGTTTTTT. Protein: CASTGTVADEKLFF.